One T cell receptor beta chain is described in this entry. These data are taken from a study of shared clonotypes between healthy human individuals. The CDR3 consists of 15 residues. Germline CDR1 KGHSH, CDR2 LQKENI. V gave up 6 bases and J gave up 4 bases, with 19 bases separating them. The method was immunoSEQ multiplex PCR; TCRdb's version includes in-frame clones alone and lacks a portion of them. The sample lists roughly 2,000,000 clones; about 93% were seen once. Terminally differentiated effector memory CD45RA+ cells were excluded from the naive CD8 cells, which were CD45RO-negative and positively selected for CCR7.

Input material: naive CD8+ T cells from PBMCs. This rearrangement joins TRBV18 to TRBJ2-7; the D gene is possibly TRBD2 (5 bases). The sequence was obtained from a man between 18 and 35 years old in good health. Some clones in this sample may be carry-over from other donors' samples. DNA for the CDR3: TGTGCCAGCTCGCCCCTCGAGGGAGCAGGATACGAGCAGTACTTC. This translates into CASSPLEGAGYEQYF.